This TCR beta chain was identified during a study of blood T cell repertoires in COVID-19. The overall study: Italy, Spain and the United States were the sources of the convalescent and acute COVID-19 samples. T cells, B-cell-depleted T cells, or PBMCs provided the cDNA or gDNA that served as material.

CDR3 size: 13 residues. CDR1 and CDR2 (germline): SGHTA, FQGTGA. V shed 0 bases and J shed 6 bases, with 6 bases lying between them. Authors' analysis steps: By means of reference gene primer amplification, nucleated cell counts were estimated. Repertoires were generated with immunoSEQ multiplex PCR, while TCRdb's copy carries only in-frame clones and drops some. V and J calls and clone size are copied from that table; D and trimming were computed from the DNA. The sample lists hundreds of thousands of clones; 70% to 90% were seen once. The rearrangement links TRBV7-3 to TRBJ2-1, with no clear D. This sequence originates from a man aged 50 to 59 with active or convalescent COVID-19. Sequencing was done on a sample of peripheral blood. The CDR3 DNA reads TGTGCCAGCAGCTTAACAGATAGCAATGAGCAGTTCTTC. As protein: CASSLTDSNEQFF.